This T cell receptor (beta chain) is from a study of glioma-infiltrating T cells after dendritic cell vaccination. Study observations and caveats: Longer survival after dendritic cell vaccination followed higher pretreatment TIL content. Only a small number of patients had complete blood and tumor samples.

Time point defined: after dendritic cell vaccination, including at tumor progression/relapse. This CDR3 region has 16 residues. Trimming removed 3 bases from V and 0 bases from J; junction bases left unmatched: 4. Germline-derived CDR1 and CDR2 are SGHAT and FQNNGV. TCRB CDR3 was amplified from 2 ug genomic DNA or less. The primer mix had 60 V beta and 13 J beta primers. Measured with immunoSEQ multiplex PCR; TCRdb has only the in-frame clones, and not every one. This table holds roughly 85,000 clones, 85% found once. Note on this clone: Antigen unknown.

Sequences were derived from blood, sampled after dendritic cell vaccination. This TCR derives from a human donor with glioblastoma. This chain uses TRBV11-2 with TRBJ2-3; 9 nucleotides match TRBD2. CDR3 sequence (DNA): TGTGCCAGCAGCTTCCTAGCGGGAACTAGCACAGATACGCAGTATTTT. The encoded protein is CASSFLAGTSTDTQYF.